This T cell receptor (beta chain) stems from a study of Siglec-9 on CD8 T cells in melanoma. Trimming at V came to 0 bases and at J to 4 bases, leaving 15 bases not matched to a gene. Germline V gene lookup returns CDR1 SQVTM and CDR2 ANQGSEA. The CDR3 length is 18 residues. Sequencing used immunoSEQ multiplex PCR; TCRdb keeps in-frame clones, though not all of them. The top ten hold around 1.7% of the sample, which has roughly 35,000 clones, about 80% seen once. This clone was detected once. The source is a human donor in good health. The sequenced material came from Siglec-9- CD8+ T cells sorted from blood. The chain joins TRBV29-1 to TRBJ2-1; 7 bases are a match to TRBD2. CDR3 sequence: CSVEDLLLTSSTYNEQFF. CDR3 in DNA: TGCAGCGTTGAAGATCTTCTATTGACTAGCAGTACTTACAATGAGCAGTTCTTC.